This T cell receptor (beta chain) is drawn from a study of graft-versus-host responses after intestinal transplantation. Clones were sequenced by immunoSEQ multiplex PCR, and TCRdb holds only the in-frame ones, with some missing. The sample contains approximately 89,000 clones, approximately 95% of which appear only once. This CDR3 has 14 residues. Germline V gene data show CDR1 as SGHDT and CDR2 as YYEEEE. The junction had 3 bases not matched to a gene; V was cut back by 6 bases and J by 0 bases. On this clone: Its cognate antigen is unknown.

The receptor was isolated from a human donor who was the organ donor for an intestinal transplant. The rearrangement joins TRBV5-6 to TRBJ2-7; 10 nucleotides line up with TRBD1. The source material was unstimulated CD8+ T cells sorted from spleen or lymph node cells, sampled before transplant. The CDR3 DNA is TGTGCCAGCACCTGGGACAGGGGCTCCTACGAGCAGTACTTC. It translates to CASTWDRGSYEQYF.